A selection of T cell receptor beta chains follows, all from one sample in a study of cytomegalovirus exposure and HLA in healthy donors. This table comes from immunoSEQ multiplex PCR, and its TCRdb copy is limited to in-frame clones, with some not included. In all, the sample yields 200,000 to 250,000 clones. What was sequenced was PBMCs. The receptors were sampled from a girl aged 2 to 10 in good health and CMV-seropositive. The CDR3 runs from the conserved cysteine through the conserved F or W. D genes are given only for firm matches.

CDR3 protein	CDR3 DNA	V gene	D gene	J gene
CASSDYTGELFF	TGCGCCAGCAGTGATTATACCGGGGAGCTGTTTTTT	TRBV10-1	.	TRBJ2-2
CASSSRTGWIRTDTQYF	TGTGCCAGCAGCTCGAGGACAGGGTGGATAAGGACAGATACGCAGTATTTT	TRBV7-9	TRBD1	TRBJ2-3
CASSLYGTGVNGYTF	TGTGCCAGCAGTTTATACGGCACAGGGGTGAATGGCTACACCTTC	TRBV28	TRBD1	TRBJ1-2
CASETFGILANTIYF	TGTGCCAGCGAGACTTTCGGGATTCTAGCGAACACCATATATTTT	TRBV2	.	TRBJ1-3
CASSLYQGQGTYGYTF	TGTGCCAGCAGCTTATACCAGGGACAGGGAACCTATGGCTACACCTTC	TRBV7-2	TRBD1	TRBJ1-2
CASSKRGGGPGEQYF	TGTGCCAGCAGCAAAAGGGGCGGGGGTCCCGGTGAGCAGTACTTC	TRBV21-1	.	TRBJ2-7
CASSEARFGVQETQYF	TGTGCCAGCAGTGAAGCGCGGTTCGGCGTTCAAGAGACCCAGTACTTC	TRBV2	.	TRBJ2-5
CAISVGTGYGYTF	TGTGCCATCAGTGTCGGGACAGGATATGGCTACACCTTC	TRBV10-3	TRBD1	TRBJ1-2
CASSALAGGSVEQYF	TGTGCCAGCAGTGCGCTAGCGGGAGGGTCCGTCGAGCAGTACTTC	TRBV6-1	TRBD2	TRBJ2-7
CASSLPGQGTGYGYTF	TGTGCCAGCAGTCTCCCGGGACAGGGTACGGGCTATGGCTACACCTTC	TRBV28	TRBD1	TRBJ1-2
CASSLYLAGVMNEQFF	TGTGCCAGCAGTTTATACCTAGCGGGAGTCATGAATGAGCAGTTCTTC	TRBV27	TRBD2	TRBJ2-1
CASSSGGTTHYEQYF	TGTGCCAGCAGTTCCGGCGGAACTACTCACTACGAGCAGTACTTC	TRBV28	.	TRBJ2-7
CAPVEGGQSKKDTQYF	TGTGCCCCCGTAGAAGGGGGACAGTCGAAGAAAGATACGCAGTATTTT	TRBV25-1	TRBD1	TRBJ2-3
CASSLPGTSGRANEQFF	TGCGCCAGCAGCTTACCCGGGACTAGCGGGAGGGCAAATGAGCAGTTCTTC	TRBV5-1	TRBD2	TRBJ2-1
CASSPRTSGSTGELFF	TGTGCCAGCAGCCCAAGGACTAGCGGTTCCACCGGGGAGCTGTTTTTT	TRBV4-2	TRBD2	TRBJ2-2
CASREADRTSGNTGELFF	TGTGCCAGCCGCGAGGCGGATAGGACTAGCGGTAACACCGGGGAGCTGTTTTTT	TRBV9	TRBD2	TRBJ2-2
CASSPVAGGGSEKLFF	TGCGCCAGCAGCCCGGTCGCAGGGGGCGGTAGTGAAAAACTGTTTTTT	TRBV5-1	TRBD1	TRBJ1-4
CSHTPTDTQYF	TGCAGTCACACGCCCACAGATACGCAGTATTTT	TRBV20-1	.	TRBJ2-3
CASSRPQRGNPSTDTQYF	TGTGCCAGCAGCCGCCCCCAGCGGGGAAACCCTAGCACAGATACGCAGTATTTT	TRBV5-4	TRBD2	TRBJ2-3
CASSEEANGYTF	TGTGCCAGCAGTGAGGAAGCGAATGGCTACACCTTC	TRBV6-1	.	TRBJ1-2
CASSFGSGYEQYF	TGTGCCAGCAGCTTCGGTTCCGGCTACGAGCAGTACTTC	TRBV27	.	TRBJ2-7
CASSLYPGTSDEQYF	TGTGCCAGCAGTTTATACCCGGGTACTTCAGACGAGCAGTACTTC	TRBV28	.	TRBJ2-7
CASSLAGNTEAFF	TGCGCCAGCAGCTTGGCGGGGAACACTGAAGCTTTCTTT	TRBV5-1	.	TRBJ1-1
CASSETGAGANVLTF	TGTGCCAGCAGTGAGACAGGGGCTGGGGCCAACGTCCTGACTTTC	TRBV6-1	TRBD1	TRBJ2-6
CASSLTSEHYNEQFF	TGTGCTAGCAGCCTAACTAGCGAACATTACAATGAGCAGTTCTTC	TRBV7-7	TRBD2	TRBJ2-1
CASSSAITSSLSYNEQFF	TGTGCCAGCAGTTCCGCTATCACTAGCAGCCTATCCTACAATGAGCAGTTCTTC	TRBV28	.	TRBJ2-1
CASRASSPPYEQYF	TGTGCCAGCAGGGCTAGCTCACCCCCCTACGAGCAGTACTTC	TRBV2	.	TRBJ2-7
CASSAVSNQPQHF	TGTGCCAGCAGTGCAGTAAGCAATCAGCCCCAGCATTTT	TRBV6-1	.	TRBJ1-5
CASSLRTGGFYEQYF	TGTGCCAGCAGTTTAAGAACGGGAGGCTTCTACGAGCAGTACTTC	TRBV27	TRBD2	TRBJ2-7
CASSLAAGSRLAYTF	TGTGCCAGCAGCTTAGCGGCCGGGAGCAGGTTGGCGTACACCTTC	TRBV11-2	.	TRBJ1-2
CASIHRGLSEKLFF	TGTGCCAGCATCCACAGGGGGCTTAGTGAAAAACTGTTTTTT	TRBV27	TRBD1	TRBJ1-4
CASSLGTSTSNEQFF	TGTGCCAGCAGCTTAGGAACTTCTACGTCAAATGAGCAGTTCTTC	TRBV7-2	.	TRBJ2-1
CASSRTGETQYF	TGTGCCAGCAGTCGGACGGGGGAGACCCAGTACTTC	TRBV6-1	.	TRBJ2-5
CASSLSLRQGDGYTF	TGTGCCAGCAGCTTAAGTCTGAGACAGGGGGATGGCTACACCTTC	TRBV7-9	TRBD1	TRBJ1-2
CASRLQGPTYEQYF	TGTGCCAGCAGACTACAGGGGCCGACCTACGAGCAGTACTTC	TRBV2	TRBD1	TRBJ2-7
CASTSQGGTDTQYF	TGTGCCAGTACCTCACAGGGGGGCACAGATACGCAGTATTTT	TRBV19	TRBD1	TRBJ2-3
CASSDSSGTGYTGELFF	TGTGCCAGCAGTGACTCGTCGGGGACAGGCTACACCGGGGAGCTGTTTTTT	TRBV6-4	TRBD1	TRBJ2-2
CASSLATTSEQFF	TGTGCCAGCAGCTTGGCGACTACAAGTGAGCAGTTCTTC	TRBV5-4	.	TRBJ2-1
CASSDPKGLAGGHEQFF	TGTGCCAGCAGTGACCCGAAGGGACTAGCGGGGGGGCATGAGCAGTTCTTC	TRBV25-1	TRBD2	TRBJ2-1
CASSRGGGDSEAFF	TGTGCCAGCAGCCGGGGGGGAGGGGACTCTGAAGCTTTCTTT	TRBV5-5	.	TRBJ1-1
CASSRGRDYEQYF	TGTGCCAGCAGTAGGGGGCGCGACTACGAGCAGTACTTC	TRBV28	TRBD1	TRBJ2-7
CASSLRQGAGDGYTF	TGTGCCAGCAGTTTAAGGCAGGGGGCAGGAGATGGCTACACCTTC	TRBV28	TRBD1	TRBJ1-2
CASSLGLTEINTGELFF	TGTGCCAGCAGTTTAGGGCTAACGGAAATTAACACCGGGGAGCTGTTTTTT	TRBV27	.	TRBJ2-2
CASSFPGGGEKLFF	TGTGCCAGCAGTTTCCCAGGGGGAGGCGAAAAACTGTTTTTT	TRBV28	TRBD1	TRBJ1-4
CASTGRVAGNEQFF	TGTGCCAGCACGGGGAGGGTTGCGGGAAATGAGCAGTTCTTC	TRBV2	TRBD2	TRBJ2-1
CASRRLGGAATEAFF	TGTGCCAGCAGGCGACTAGGGGGCGCCGCCACTGAAGCTTTCTTT	TRBV7-9	TRBD1	TRBJ1-1
CASSYSGASAYEQYF	TGTGCCAGCAGTTACTCGGGAGCTAGCGCCTACGAGCAGTACTTC	TRBV6-5	.	TRBJ2-7
CASRRGTSGRNYEQYF	TGTGCCAGCAGACGCGGGACTAGCGGGAGAAACTACGAGCAGTACTTC	TRBV5-8	TRBD2	TRBJ2-7
CASSTRLAGGLFYEQFF	TGTGCCAGCAGCACCAGACTAGCGGGAGGGCTGTTCTATGAGCAGTTCTTC	TRBV7-2	TRBD2	TRBJ2-1
CASSESIYGYTF	TGCGCCAGCAGTGAGTCTATCTATGGCTACACCTTC	TRBV10-2	.	TRBJ1-2
CASSLFGGSGYTF	TGTGCCAGCAGTTTATTCGGGGGTAGTGGCTACACCTTC	TRBV27	.	TRBJ1-2
CASSLRSSGNTYEQYF	TGTGCCAGCAGCCTCCGATCTAGCGGGAACACCTACGAGCAGTACTTC	TRBV7-2	TRBD2	TRBJ2-7
CASSAGAGYNEQFF	TGTGCCAGCAGTGCAGGGGCCGGCTACAATGAGCAGTTCTTC	TRBV2	.	TRBJ2-1
CASRGTGTARTDTQYF	TGTGCCAGCAGAGGTACCGGGACAGCTCGCACAGATACGCAGTATTTT	TRBV11-2	TRBD1	TRBJ2-3
CASSLAQGKLSYEQYF	TGCGCCAGCAGCTTGGCCCAGGGGAAACTTTCCTACGAGCAGTACTTC	TRBV5-1	.	TRBJ2-7